These T cell receptor beta chains were read from a single sample in a study of human versus mouse CDR3 diversity and MHC coevolution. Produced via immunoSEQ multiplex PCR; TCRdb's table is partial and in-frame only. Of over 60,000 clones listed, just under 95% are singletons. The sample was naive CD4+ T cells from blood. Source of these receptors: a person between 25 and 70 years old in good health. Each CDR3 is given with its conserved first and last residue. Each record gives: V gene, J gene, CDR3 protein.

TRBV2	TRBJ1-2	CASSVEGNGYTF
TRBV6-1	TRBJ1-5	CASRGQGTKPQHF
TRBV7-8	TRBJ1-5	CASSLESRTVGNQPQHF
TRBV5-4	TRBJ2-1	CASTWALAGAREQFF
TRBV19	TRBJ2-1	CASSPISGRTNEQFF
TRBV5-1	TRBJ2-7	CASSSDRFAYEQYF
TRBV5-1	TRBJ2-5	CASSGAQETQYF
TRBV9	TRBJ1-1	CASSVGGRETEAFF
TRBV6-5	TRBJ2-7	CASKERDPSYEQYF
TRBV6-5	TRBJ1-2	CASRQSTDAYGYTF
TRBV6-1	TRBJ2-3	CASSGAGTQYF
TRBV28	TRBJ1-2	CASSFQGGSYGYTF
TRBV7-9	TRBJ2-3	CASSRSTDTQYF
TRBV28	TRBJ1-1	CASSLFGTRNTEAFF
TRBV6-1	TRBJ2-7	CASSQPQGSSYEQYF
TRBV19	TRBJ1-2	CASSLRQGRDYGYTF
TRBV15	TRBJ2-7	CATSRGDTTYEQYF
TRBV7-9	TRBJ2-4	CASSLEGGNIQYF
TRBV10-2	TRBJ1-4	CASSPGTFVATNEKLFF
TRBV2	TRBJ1-5	CASRRSWGHQPQHF
TRBV10-3	TRBJ1-6	CAISGQLGDSPLHF
TRBV30	TRBJ1-2	CAWSQVSPNYGYTF
TRBV27	TRBJ2-7	CASSLAGPSYEQYF
TRBV5-1	TRBJ2-7	CASSLQTGGDYEQYF
TRBV5-1	TRBJ1-3	CASRKGQGIYSGNTIYF
TRBV11-2	TRBJ2-5	CASSLGEGTQYF
TRBV4-2	TRBJ1-5	CASSHAGTGDNQPQHF
TRBV7-7	TRBJ2-1	CASSKEGGNGQFF
TRBV7-2	TRBJ1-6	CASGDRGRGAHSPLHF
TRBV30	TRBJ2-7	CAWSVGVASGSSYEQYF
TRBV6-5	TRBJ1-2	CASSGSLGGYTF
TRBV30	TRBJ2-1	CAWRETSGLYNEQFF
TRBV5-4	TRBJ2-5	CASSLYAGSETQYF
TRBV11-2	TRBJ1-1	CASSLGGLTNTEAFF
TRBV4-1	TRBJ1-6	CASSQPRQGVGSPLHF
TRBV12-5	TRBJ2-2	CASGLGTSPTGELFF
TRBV6-5	TRBJ2-1	CASSWGQLINEQFF
TRBV27	TRBJ2-3	CASSSMTGLADTQYF
TRBV2	TRBJ1-6	CASNRKAREPYNSPLHF
TRBV7-6	TRBJ2-1	CASSLAGGNYNEQFF
TRBV18	TRBJ2-3	CASSPPGGGADTQYF
TRBV6-6	TRBJ1-2	CASTYYSGTGSRYTF
TRBV2	TRBJ1-2	CASCRQGAGYGYTF
TRBV5-4	TRBJ1-2	CASSSQGYYGYTF
TRBV30	TRBJ2-4	CAWSGTAHLAKNIQYF
TRBV6-1	TRBJ1-6	CASSYWQGSSPLHF
TRBV5-1	TRBJ2-7	CASSLAGGANSYEQYF
TRBV28	TRBJ2-7	CASSTPTGHRDEQYF
TRBV7-2	TRBJ1-1	CASSRQGVGTEAFF
TRBV7-2	TRBJ2-7	CASSPQPYEQYF
TRBV27	TRBJ2-7	CASSPIGPSGGAYEQYF
TRBV30	TRBJ2-7	CAWSTGAGSSGRRGTTAYEQYF
TRBV5-5	TRBJ2-7	CASSSGSPDEQYF
TRBV4-1	TRBJ2-3	CASSQVTRVGDTQYF
TRBV28	TRBJ1-1	CASRTPPGQGGTGAFF
TRBV15	TRBJ2-7	CATSRDLGYEQYF
TRBV2	TRBJ2-2	CASSALYESNTGELFF
TRBV5-6	TRBJ1-2	CASSLGPYGYTF
TRBV30	TRBJ2-3	CASTGKRGTDTQYF
TRBV27	TRBJ2-7	CASSSRQVRTYEQYF